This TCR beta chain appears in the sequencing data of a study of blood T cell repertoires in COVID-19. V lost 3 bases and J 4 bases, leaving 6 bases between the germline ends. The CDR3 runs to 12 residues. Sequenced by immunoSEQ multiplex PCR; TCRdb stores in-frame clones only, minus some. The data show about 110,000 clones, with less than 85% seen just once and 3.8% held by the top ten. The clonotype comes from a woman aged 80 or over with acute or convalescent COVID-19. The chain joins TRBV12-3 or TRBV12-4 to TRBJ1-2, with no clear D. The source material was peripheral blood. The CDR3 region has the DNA TGTGCCAGCAGTTTCAGTGGCTATGGCTACACCTTC. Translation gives CASSFSGYGYTF.